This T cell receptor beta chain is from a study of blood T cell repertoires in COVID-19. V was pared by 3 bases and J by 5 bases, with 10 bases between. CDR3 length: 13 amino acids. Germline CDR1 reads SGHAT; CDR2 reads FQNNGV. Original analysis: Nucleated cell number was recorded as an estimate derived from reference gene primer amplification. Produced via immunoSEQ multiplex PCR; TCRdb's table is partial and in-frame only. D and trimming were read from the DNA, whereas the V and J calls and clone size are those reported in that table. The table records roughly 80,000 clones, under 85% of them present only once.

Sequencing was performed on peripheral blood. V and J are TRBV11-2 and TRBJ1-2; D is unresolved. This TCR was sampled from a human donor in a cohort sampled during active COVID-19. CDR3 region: CASSFSERYGYTF. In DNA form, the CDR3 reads TGTGCCAGCAGCTTCTCGGAGAGATATGGCTACACCTTC.